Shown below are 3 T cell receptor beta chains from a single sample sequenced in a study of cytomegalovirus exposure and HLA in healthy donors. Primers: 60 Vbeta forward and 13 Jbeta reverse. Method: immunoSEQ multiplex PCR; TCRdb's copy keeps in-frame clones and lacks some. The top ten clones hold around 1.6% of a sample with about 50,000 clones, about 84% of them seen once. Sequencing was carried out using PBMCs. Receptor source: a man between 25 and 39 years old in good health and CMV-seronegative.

CDR3: CATSPRTSGALTDTQYF. CDR3 coding DNA: TGTGCCACCAGCCCGCGGACTAGCGGGGCCCTCACAGATACGCAGTATTTT. The chain combines TRBV15 with TRBJ2-3; 12 positions agree with TRBD2. The junction had 8 bases not matched to a gene; V was cut back by 5 bases and J by 2 bases. There are 17 residues in the CDR3. CDR1 and CDR2 from the germline V gene are LNHNV and YYDKDF (reference sequence).

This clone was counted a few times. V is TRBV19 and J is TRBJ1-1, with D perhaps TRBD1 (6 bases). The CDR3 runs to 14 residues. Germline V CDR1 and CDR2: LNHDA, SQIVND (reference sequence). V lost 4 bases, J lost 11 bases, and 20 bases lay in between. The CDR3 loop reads CASSRQGPEYSAFF. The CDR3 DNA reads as TGTGCCAGTAGTAGGCAGGGGCCAGAGTATTCCGCTTTCTTT. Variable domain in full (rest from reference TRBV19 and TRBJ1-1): DGGITQSPKYLFRKEGQNVTLSCEQNLNHDAMYWYRQDPGQGLRLIYYSQIVNDFQKGDIAEGYSVSREKKESFPLTVTSAQKNPTAFYLCASSRQGPEYSAFFGQGTRLTVV.

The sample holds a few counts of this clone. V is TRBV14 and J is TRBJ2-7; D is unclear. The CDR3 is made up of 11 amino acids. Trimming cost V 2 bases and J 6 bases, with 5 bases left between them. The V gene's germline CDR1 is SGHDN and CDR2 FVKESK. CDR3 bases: TGTGCCAGCAGCCAACAGCGCGAGCAGTACTTC. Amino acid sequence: CASSQQREQYF.